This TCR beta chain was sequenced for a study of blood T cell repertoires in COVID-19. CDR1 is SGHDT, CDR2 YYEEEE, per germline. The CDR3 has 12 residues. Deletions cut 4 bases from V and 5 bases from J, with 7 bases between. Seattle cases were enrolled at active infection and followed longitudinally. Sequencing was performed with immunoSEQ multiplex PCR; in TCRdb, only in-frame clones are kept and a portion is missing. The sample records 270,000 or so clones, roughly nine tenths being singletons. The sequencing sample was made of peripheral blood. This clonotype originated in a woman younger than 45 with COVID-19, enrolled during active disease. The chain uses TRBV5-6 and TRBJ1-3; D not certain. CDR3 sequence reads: CASSRERNTIYF. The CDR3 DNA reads TGTGCCAGCAGCCGGGAGAGAAACACCATATATTTT.